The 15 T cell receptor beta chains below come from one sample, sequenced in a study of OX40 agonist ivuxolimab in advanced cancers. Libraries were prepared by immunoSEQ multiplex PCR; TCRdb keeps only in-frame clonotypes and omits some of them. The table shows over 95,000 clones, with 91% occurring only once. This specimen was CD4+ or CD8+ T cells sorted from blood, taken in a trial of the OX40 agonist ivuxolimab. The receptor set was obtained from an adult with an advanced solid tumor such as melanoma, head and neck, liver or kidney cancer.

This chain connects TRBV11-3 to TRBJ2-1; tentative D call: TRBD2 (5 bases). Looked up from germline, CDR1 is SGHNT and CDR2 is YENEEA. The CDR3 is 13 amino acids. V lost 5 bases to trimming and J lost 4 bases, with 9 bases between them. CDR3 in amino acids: CASSPTRYNEQFF. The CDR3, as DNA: TGTGCCAGCAGCCCAACTAGATACAATGAGCAGTTCTTC. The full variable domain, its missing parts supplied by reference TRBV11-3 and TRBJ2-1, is EAGVVQSPRYKIIEKKQPVAFWCNPISGHNTLYWYLQNLGQGPELLIRYENEEAVDDSQLPKDRFSAERLKGVDSTLKIQPAELGDSAVYLCASSPTRYNEQFFGPGTRLTVL.

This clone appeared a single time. CDR3 nucleotides: TGTGCCAGCAGCTTGGCGGTTAATGAAAAACTGTTTTTT. As protein: CASSLAVNEKLFF. The chain uses TRBV5-6 and TRBJ1-4; D is undetermined. Germline V lookup: CDR1 SGHDT, CDR2 YYEEEE. V gave up 0 bases and J gave up 4 bases, with 4 bases separating them. The CDR3 sequence is 13 residues long.

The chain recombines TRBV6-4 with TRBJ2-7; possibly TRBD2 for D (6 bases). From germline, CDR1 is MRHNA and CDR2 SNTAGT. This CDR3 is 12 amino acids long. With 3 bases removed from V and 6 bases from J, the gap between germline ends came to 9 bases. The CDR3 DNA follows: TGTGCCAGCAGTGAGCGAGCGGGCGAGCAGTACTTC. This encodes CASSERAGEQYF.

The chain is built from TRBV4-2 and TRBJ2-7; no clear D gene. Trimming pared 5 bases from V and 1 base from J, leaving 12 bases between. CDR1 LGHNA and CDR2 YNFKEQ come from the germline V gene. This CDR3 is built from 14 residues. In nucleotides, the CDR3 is TGTGCCAGCAGCTACTCGTCGGAGTCCTACGAGCAGTACTTC. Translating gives CASSYSSESYEQYF.

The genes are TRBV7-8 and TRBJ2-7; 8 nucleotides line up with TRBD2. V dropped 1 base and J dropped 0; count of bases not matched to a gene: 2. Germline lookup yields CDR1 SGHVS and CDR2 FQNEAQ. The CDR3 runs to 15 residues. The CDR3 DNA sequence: TGTGCCAGCAGCTTAGGTGGGACTAGCTCCTACGAGCAGTACTTC. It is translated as CASSLGGTSSYEQYF.

This chain's CDR3 is CASSHRGTQETQYF. The CDR3 DNA reads as TGTGCCAGCTCGCACAGGGGGACCCAAGAGACCCAGTACTTC. V is TRBV18 and J is TRBJ2-5, with 8 bases matching TRBD1. The J segment lost 1 base and the V segment lost 6 bases, leaving 4 bases of the junction unmatched. The CDR3 extends over 14 amino acids. The germline gives CDR1 KGHSH, CDR2 LQKENI.

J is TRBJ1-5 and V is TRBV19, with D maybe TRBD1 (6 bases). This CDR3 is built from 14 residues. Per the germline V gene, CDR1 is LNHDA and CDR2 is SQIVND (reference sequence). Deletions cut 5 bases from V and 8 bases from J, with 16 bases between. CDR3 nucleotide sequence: TGTGCCAGTAGTCCTACAGGGCGCAGGGAGCCCCAGCATTTT. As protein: CASSPTGRREPQHF.

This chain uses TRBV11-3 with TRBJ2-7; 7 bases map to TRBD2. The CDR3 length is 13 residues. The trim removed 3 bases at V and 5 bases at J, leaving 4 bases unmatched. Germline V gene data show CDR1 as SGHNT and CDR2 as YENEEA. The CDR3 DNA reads TGTGCCAGCAGCTTGGGGCGGGAGAACGAGCAGTACTTC. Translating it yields CASSLGRENEQYF.

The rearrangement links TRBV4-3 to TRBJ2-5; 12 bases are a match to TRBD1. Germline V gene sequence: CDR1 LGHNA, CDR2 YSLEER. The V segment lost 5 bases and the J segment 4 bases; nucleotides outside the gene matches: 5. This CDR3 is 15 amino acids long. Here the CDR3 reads CASSFGTGGIETQYF. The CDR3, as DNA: TGCGCCAGCAGCTTCGGGACAGGGGGCATAGAGACCCAGTACTTC.

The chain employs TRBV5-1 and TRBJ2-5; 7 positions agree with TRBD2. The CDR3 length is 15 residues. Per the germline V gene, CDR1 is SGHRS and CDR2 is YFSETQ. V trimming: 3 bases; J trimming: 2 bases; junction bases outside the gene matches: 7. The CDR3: CASSSGRGGQETQYF. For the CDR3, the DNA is TGCGCCAGCAGCTCCGGTCGCGGGGGACAAGAGACCCAGTACTTC.

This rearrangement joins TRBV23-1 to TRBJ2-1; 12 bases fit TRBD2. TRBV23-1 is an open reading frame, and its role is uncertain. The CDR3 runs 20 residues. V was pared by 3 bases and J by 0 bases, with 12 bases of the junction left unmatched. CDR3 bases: TGCGCCAGCAGTCATCGAGCTGGGACTAGCGGGTACAGCTCCTACAATGAGCAGTTCTTC. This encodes CASSHRAGTSGYSSYNEQFF.

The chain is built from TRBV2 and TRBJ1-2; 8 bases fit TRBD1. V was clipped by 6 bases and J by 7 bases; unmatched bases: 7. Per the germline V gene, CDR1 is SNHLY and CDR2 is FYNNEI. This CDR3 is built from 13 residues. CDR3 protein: CASRGDRSSGYTF. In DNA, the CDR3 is TGTGCCAGCAGGGGGGACAGGTCCTCTGGCTACACCTTC.

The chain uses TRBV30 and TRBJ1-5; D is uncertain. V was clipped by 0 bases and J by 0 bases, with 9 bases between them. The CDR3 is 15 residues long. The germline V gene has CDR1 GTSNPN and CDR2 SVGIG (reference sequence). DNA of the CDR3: TGTGCCTGGAGTGTTTTGGTTTATAGCAATCAGCCCCAGCATTTT. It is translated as CAWSVLVYSNQPQHF.

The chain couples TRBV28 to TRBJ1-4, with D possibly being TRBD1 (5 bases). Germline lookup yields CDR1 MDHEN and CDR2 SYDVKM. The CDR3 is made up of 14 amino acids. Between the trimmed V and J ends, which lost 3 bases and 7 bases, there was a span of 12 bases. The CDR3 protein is CASSLRGAGEKLFF. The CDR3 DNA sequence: TGTGCCAGCAGTTTGAGGGGCGCGGGTGAAAAACTGTTTTTT.

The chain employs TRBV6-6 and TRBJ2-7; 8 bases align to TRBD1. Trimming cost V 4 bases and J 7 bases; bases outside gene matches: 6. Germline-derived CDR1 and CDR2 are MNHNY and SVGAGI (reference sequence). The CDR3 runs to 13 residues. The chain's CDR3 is CASSSRTGSEQYF. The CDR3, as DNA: TGTGCCAGCAGTTCCCGGACAGGGTCGGAGCAGTACTTC.